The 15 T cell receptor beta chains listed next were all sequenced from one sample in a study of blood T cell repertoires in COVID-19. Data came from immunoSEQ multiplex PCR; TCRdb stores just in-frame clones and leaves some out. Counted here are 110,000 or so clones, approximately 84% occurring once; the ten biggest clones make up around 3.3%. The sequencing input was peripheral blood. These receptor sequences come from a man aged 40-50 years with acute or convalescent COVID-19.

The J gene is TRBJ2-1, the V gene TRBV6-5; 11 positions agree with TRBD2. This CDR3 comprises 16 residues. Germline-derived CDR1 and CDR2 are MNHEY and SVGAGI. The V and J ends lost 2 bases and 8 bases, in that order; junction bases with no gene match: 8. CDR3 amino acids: CASSYGTTSGVDEQFF. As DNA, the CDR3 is TGTGCCAGCAGTTACGGGACGACTAGCGGGGTCGATGAGCAGTTCTTC.

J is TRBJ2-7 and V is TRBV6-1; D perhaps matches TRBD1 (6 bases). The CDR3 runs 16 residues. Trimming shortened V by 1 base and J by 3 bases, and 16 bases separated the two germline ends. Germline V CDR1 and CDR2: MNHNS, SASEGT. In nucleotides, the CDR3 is TGTGCCAGCAGTGAAGGTATCTTCACAGGGATCTACGAGCAGTACTTC. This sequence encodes CASSEGIFTGIYEQYF.

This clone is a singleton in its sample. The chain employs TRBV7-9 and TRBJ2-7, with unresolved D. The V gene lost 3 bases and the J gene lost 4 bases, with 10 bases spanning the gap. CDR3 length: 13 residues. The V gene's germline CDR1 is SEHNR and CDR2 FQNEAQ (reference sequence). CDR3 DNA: TGTGCCAGCAGCTTCGTTGCGGAATACGAGCAGTACTTC. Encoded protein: CASSFVAEYEQYF.

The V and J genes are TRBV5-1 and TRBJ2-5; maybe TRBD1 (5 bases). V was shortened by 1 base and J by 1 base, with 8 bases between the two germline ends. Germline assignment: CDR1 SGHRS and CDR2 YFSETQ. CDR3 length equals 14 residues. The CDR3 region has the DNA TGCGCCAGCAGCTTGATAGGGGCCCAAGAGACCCAGTACTTC. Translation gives CASSLIGAQETQYF.

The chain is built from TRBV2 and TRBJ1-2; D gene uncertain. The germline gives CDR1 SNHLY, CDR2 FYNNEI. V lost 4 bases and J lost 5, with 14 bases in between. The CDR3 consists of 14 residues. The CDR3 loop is CASSAGNTYYGYTF. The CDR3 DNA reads TGTGCCAGCAGTGCCGGGAACACGTATTATGGCTACACCTTC.

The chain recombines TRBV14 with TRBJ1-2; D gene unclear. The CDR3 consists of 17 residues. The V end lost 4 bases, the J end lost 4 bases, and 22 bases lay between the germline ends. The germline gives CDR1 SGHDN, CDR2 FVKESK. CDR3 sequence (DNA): TGTGCCAGCAGCCCAGTAACTGGGCAGACACTCTCCTATGGCTACACCTTC. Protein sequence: CASSPVTGQTLSYGYTF.

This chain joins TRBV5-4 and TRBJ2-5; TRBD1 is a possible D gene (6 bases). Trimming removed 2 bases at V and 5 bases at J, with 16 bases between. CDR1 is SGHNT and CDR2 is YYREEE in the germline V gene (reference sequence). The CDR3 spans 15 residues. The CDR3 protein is CASSFGAGDGETQYF. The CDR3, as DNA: TGTGCCAGCAGCTTTGGCGCAGGGGACGGCGAGACCCAGTACTTC.

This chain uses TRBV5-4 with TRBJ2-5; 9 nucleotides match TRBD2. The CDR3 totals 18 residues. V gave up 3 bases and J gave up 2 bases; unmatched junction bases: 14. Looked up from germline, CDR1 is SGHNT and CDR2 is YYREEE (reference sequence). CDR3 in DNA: TGTGCCAGCAGCTCTCTTGGGACTCTAGCGGGGATGCAAGAGACCCAGTACTTC. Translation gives CASSSLGTLAGMQETQYF.

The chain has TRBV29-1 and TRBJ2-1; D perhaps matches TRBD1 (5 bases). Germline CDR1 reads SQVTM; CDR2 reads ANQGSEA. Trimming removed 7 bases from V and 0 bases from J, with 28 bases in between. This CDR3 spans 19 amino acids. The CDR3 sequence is CSAPKARPGYISSYNEQFF. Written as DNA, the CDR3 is TGCAGCGCCCCCAAGGCCCGACCAGGGTATATCAGCTCCTACAATGAGCAGTTCTTC.

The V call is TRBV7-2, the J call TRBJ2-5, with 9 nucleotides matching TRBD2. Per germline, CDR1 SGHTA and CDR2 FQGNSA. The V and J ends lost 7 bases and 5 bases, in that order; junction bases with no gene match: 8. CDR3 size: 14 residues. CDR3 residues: CASTPIAGEETQYF. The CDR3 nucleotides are TGTGCCAGCACCCCGATAGCGGGGGAGGAGACCCAGTACTTC.

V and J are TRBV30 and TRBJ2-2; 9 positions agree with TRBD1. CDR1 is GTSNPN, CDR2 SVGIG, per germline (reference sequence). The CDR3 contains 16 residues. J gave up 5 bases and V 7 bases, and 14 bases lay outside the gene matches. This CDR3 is CAFAPPGQGRTGELFF. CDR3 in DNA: TGTGCCTTCGCGCCCCCGGGACAGGGAAGGACCGGGGAGCTGTTTTTT.

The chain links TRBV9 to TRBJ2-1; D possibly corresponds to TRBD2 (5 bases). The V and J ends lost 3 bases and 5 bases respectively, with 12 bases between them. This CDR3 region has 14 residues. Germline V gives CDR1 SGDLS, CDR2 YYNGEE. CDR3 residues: CASSAASPHNEQFF. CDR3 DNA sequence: TGTGCCAGCAGCGCGGCTAGCCCCCACAATGAGCAGTTCTTC.

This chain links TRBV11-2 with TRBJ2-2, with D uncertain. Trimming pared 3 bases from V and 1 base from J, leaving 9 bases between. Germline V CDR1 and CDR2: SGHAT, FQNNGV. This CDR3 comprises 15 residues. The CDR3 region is CASSLLVRNTGELFF. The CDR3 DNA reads TGTGCCAGCAGCTTGTTAGTGCGGAACACCGGGGAGCTGTTTTTT.

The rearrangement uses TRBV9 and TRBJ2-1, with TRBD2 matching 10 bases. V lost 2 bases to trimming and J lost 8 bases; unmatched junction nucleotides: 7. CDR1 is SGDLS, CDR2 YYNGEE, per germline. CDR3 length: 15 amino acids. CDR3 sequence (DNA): TGTGCCAGCAGCGTCTTAGCGGGGGGCCCAGATGAGCAGTTCTTC. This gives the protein CASSVLAGGPDEQFF.

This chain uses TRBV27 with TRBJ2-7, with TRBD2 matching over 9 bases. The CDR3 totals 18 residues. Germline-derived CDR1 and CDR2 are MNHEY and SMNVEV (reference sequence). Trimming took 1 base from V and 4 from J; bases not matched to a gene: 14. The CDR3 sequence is CASSLYGGGADLSYEQYF. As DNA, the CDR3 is TGTGCCAGCAGTTTATATGGCGGGGGGGCGGACCTGAGTTACGAGCAGTACTTC.